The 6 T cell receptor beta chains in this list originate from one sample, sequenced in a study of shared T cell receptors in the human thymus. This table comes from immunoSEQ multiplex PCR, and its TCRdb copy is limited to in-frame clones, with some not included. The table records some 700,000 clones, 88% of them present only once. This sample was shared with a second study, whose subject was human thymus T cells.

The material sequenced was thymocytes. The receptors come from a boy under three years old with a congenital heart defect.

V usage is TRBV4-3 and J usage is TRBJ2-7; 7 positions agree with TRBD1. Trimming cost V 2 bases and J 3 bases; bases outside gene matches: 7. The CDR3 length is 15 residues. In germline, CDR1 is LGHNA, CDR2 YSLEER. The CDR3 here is CASSQSRDSFYEQYF. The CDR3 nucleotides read TGCGCCAGCAGCCAATCCCGGGACAGCTTCTACGAGCAGTACTTC.

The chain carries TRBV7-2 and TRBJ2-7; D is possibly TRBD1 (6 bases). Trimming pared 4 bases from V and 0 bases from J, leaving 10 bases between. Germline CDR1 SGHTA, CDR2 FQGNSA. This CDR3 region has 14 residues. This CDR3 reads CASSSRQASYEQYF. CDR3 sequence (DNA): TGTGCCAGCAGCTCAAGACAGGCCTCCTACGAGCAGTACTTC.

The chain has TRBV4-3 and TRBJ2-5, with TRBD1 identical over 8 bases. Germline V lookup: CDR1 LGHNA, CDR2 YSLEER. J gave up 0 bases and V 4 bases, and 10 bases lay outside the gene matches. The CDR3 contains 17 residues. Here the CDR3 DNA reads TGCGCCAGCAGCCCCCACCGAGGACAGGGTCACCAAGAGACCCAGTACTTC. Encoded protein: CASSPHRGQGHQETQYF.

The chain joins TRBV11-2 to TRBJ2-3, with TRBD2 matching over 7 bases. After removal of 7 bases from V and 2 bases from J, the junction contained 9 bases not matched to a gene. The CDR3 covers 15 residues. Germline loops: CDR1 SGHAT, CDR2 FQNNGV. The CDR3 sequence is CASNRGDYPTDTQYF. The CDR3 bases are TGTGCCAGCAACAGAGGGGACTACCCCACAGATACGCAGTATTTT. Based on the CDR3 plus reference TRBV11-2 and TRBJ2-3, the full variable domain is EAGVAQSPRYKIIEKRQSVAFWCNPISGHATLYWYQQILGQGPKLLIQFQNNGVVDDSQLPKDRFSAERLKGVDSTLKIQPAKLEDSAVYLCASNRGDYPTDTQYFGPGTRLTVL.

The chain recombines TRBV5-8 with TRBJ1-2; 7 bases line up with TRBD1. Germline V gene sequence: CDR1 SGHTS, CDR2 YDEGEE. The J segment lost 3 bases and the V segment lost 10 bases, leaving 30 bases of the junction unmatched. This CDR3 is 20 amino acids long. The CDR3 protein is CAPRGTAVRQPSPLDYGYTF. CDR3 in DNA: TGTGCCCCCCGTGGGACAGCCGTCAGGCAGCCGTCACCCCTAGACTATGGCTACACCTTC.

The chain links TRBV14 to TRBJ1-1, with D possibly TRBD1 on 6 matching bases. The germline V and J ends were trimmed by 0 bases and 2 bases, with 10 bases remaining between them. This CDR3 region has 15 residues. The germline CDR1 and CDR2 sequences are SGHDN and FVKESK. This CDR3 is CASSQEDSQNTEAFF. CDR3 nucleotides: TGTGCCAGCAGCCAAGAGGACAGCCAAAACACTGAAGCTTTCTTT.